A single sample is the source of the 26 T cell receptor beta chains below, sequenced in a study of T-cell reconstitution after alpha-beta-depleted transplantation in children. Unique molecular identifiers were used in preparing the TCRbeta library. TCRdb processed the PCR reads anew with MiXCR; each CDR3 protein has one entry. The top ten hold about 15% of the sample, which has 500,000 to 650,000 distinct CDR3 sequences, over 10% seen once. The source material was PBMCs, mostly from graft donor cells, sampled 180 days after TCRalphabeta/CD19-depleted stem cell transplant. All receptors come from a female patient between 2 and 15 years old who had a stem cell transplant for aplastic anemia, so the T cells may come from the graft donor.

In its sample, this clonotype was seen many times. The rearrangement links TRBV20-1 to TRBJ1-1, with TRBD1 matching 11 bases. Germline trimming cut 6 bases from V and 5 bases from J; bases unmatched to any gene: 5. The CDR3 is 13 residues long. Germline V gene data show CDR1 as DFQATT and CDR2 as SNEGSKA (reference sequence). Here the CDR3 reads CSARTGGLTEAFF. For the CDR3, the DNA is TGCAGTGCCCGGACAGGGGGCCTGACTGAAGCTTTCTTT.

The CDR3 region is CASSVGDSNIQYF. The CDR3 nucleotides are TGTGCCAGCAGCGTAGGTGACAGTAACATTCAGTACTTC. The V and J genes are TRBV9 and TRBJ2-4, with D perhaps matching TRBD1 (5 bases). CDR1 and CDR2 from the germline V gene are SGDLS and YYNGEE. V was cut by 0 bases and J by 7 bases, with 8 bases left in between. The length of the CDR3 is 13 residues.

This clonotype was detected ten times or more. The chain recombines TRBV4-1 with TRBJ1-6; TRBD1 matches 7 bases. Germline V gene lookup returns CDR1 MGHRA and CDR2 YSYEKL. Unmatched junction bases numbered 6, after V lost 0 bases and J lost 10 bases. The CDR3 covers 15 residues. The CDR3 bases are TGCGCCAGCAGCCAAGAAGGGACAGTCACCTCACCCCTCCACTTT. This encodes CASSQEGTVTSPLHF.

This clonotype was detected a few times. V is TRBV7-8 and J is TRBJ2-1; TRBD1 agrees at 11 bases. The CDR3 sequence is 16 residues long. The junction had 4 bases not matched to a gene; V was cut back by 1 base and J by 5 bases. Germline V CDR1 and CDR2: SGHVS, FQNEAQ. CDR3 protein: CASSLERTGGNNEQFF. The CDR3 DNA follows: TGTGCCAGCAGCTTAGAAAGGACAGGGGGCAACAATGAGCAGTTCTTC.

The chain is built from TRBV6-2 or TRBV6-3 and TRBJ1-1, with TRBD1 matching over 10 bases. The V gene's germline CDR1 is MNHEY and CDR2 SVGEGT. The CDR3 has 16 residues. The junction had 7 bases not matched to a gene; V was cut back by 3 bases and J by 3 bases. CDR3 region: CASSYGDRGRDTEAFF. CDR3 DNA sequence: TGTGCCAGCAGTTATGGGGACAGGGGACGTGACACTGAAGCTTTCTTT.

This clonotype was seen repeatedly, ten times or more. The chain recombines TRBV7-2 with TRBJ2-1; D uncertain. CDR3 length: 13 residues. V lost 2 bases and J lost 4, with 6 bases in between. Germline V gene data show CDR1 as SGHTA and CDR2 as FQGNSA. For the CDR3, the DNA is TGTGCCAGCAGCTTACCCTCTTACAATGAGCAGTTCTTC. It specifies CASSLPSYNEQFF.

The chain has TRBV9 and TRBJ2-1; perhaps TRBD2 as D (5 bases). Germline assignment: CDR1 SGDLS and CDR2 YYNGEE. This CDR3 has 13 amino acids. Trimming took 0 bases from V and 7 from J, leaving 8 bases between them. For the CDR3, the DNA is TGTGCCAGCAGCGTAGGCCCGGGGAATGAGCAGTTCTTC. Its translation: CASSVGPGNEQFF.

This clonotype was detected a few times. This sequence joins TRBV5-1 and TRBJ2-5; 7 bases match TRBD1. V dropped 5 bases and J dropped 5; count of bases not matched to a gene: 9. The CDR3 contains 14 residues. Germline V gene data show CDR1 as SGHRS and CDR2 as YFSETQ. CDR3: CASSPDRVGETQYF. CDR3 coding DNA: TGCGCCAGCAGTCCCGACAGGGTAGGGGAGACCCAGTACTTC.

The CDR3 DNA sequence: TGTGCCAGCAGCTTCGTGGCTAGCAGTTCCTACGAGCAGTACTTC. This codes for CASSFVASSSYEQYF. The rearrangement joins TRBV7-8 to TRBJ2-7, with a weak D call TRBD2 (5 bases). Trimming took off 3 bases at V and 1 base at J, with 13 bases between the two ends. Germline CDR1 reads SGHVS; CDR2 reads FQNEAQ. The CDR3 extends over 15 amino acids.

The chain is built from TRBV4-3 and TRBJ2-1; 7 nucleotides agree with TRBD2. The CDR3 loop spans 16 amino acids. J lost 2 bases, V lost 1 base, and 5 bases had no gene match. Germline V gene data show CDR1 as LGHNA and CDR2 as YSLEER. CDR3 in DNA: TGCGCCAGCAGCCAAGGAGCTAGCGGTACCTACAATGAGCAGTTCTTC. Encoded protein: CASSQGASGTYNEQFF.

This clonotype turned up a few times. The chain couples TRBV27 to TRBJ1-5; possibly TRBD1 for D (6 bases). The CDR3 length is 14 residues. Germline assignment: CDR1 MNHEY and CDR2 SMNVEV (reference sequence). Trimming took 3 bases from V and 4 from J, leaving 10 bases between them. In DNA, the CDR3 is TGTGCCAGCAGTTTCCAAAGGGGGAATCAGCCCCAGCATTTT. Its protein is CASSFQRGNQPQHF.

The sample holds a few counts of this clonotype. The genes are TRBV7-9 and TRBJ2-1; 11 nucleotides line up with TRBD2. The ends lost 3 bases at V and 15 bases at J; junction bases unmatched: 4. The CDR3 covers 12 residues. The V gene's germline CDR1 is SEHNR and CDR2 FQNEAQ (reference sequence). The CDR3 nucleotides are TGTGCCAGCAGCTTTACCGGGACTAGCGGGTTCTTC. It specifies CASSFTGTSGFF.

This clonotype was detected a few times. The rearrangement links TRBV5-4 to TRBJ2-2; 8 positions match TRBD2. The CDR3 is 15 residues long. J was trimmed by 4 bases and V by 2 bases; bases with no gene match: 4. Per the germline V gene, CDR1 is SGHNT and CDR2 is YYREEE (reference sequence). The CDR3 DNA sequence: TGTGCCAGCAGCTTCGGGAGGGCGACCACCGGGGAGCTGTTTTTT. This sequence encodes CASSFGRATTGELFF.

This clonotype has only a few counts. The J gene is TRBJ2-2, the V gene TRBV20-1; perhaps TRBD2 as D (5 bases). V was pared by 6 bases and J by 5 bases, with 13 bases between. Germline loops: CDR1 DFQATT, CDR2 SNEGSKA (reference sequence). The CDR3 is 13 residues long. CDR3 sequence reads: CSAGIRGTGELFF. CDR3 in DNA: TGCAGTGCAGGGATTCGAGGGACCGGGGAGCTGTTTTTT.

The chain carries TRBV20-1 and TRBJ1-3; D ambiguous. There are 13 residues in the CDR3. Between the trimmed V and J ends, which lost 6 bases and 0 bases, there was a span of 9 bases. Germline assignment: CDR1 DFQATT and CDR2 SNEGSKA (reference sequence). The CDR3 protein is CSALWSSGNTIYF. DNA for the CDR3: TGCAGTGCCCTCTGGAGCTCTGGAAACACCATATATTTT.

The CDR3 region has the DNA TGTGCCAGCAGCCCCTGGACTAGCGGGCGCAATGAGCAGTTCTTC. Translated, it gives CASSPWTSGRNEQFF. The V gene is TRBV28, the J gene TRBJ2-1; 11 bases match TRBD2. CDR3 length equals 15 residues. Per germline, CDR1 MDHEN and CDR2 SYDVKM. The ends lost 6 bases at V and 6 bases at J; junction bases unmatched: 7.

This clonotype occurred many times. The chain links TRBV24-1 to TRBJ2-5; 8 nucleotides line up with TRBD2. CDR1 is KGHDR, CDR2 SFDVKD, per germline. The CDR3 has 17 amino acids. V trimming: 9 bases; J trimming: 2 bases; junction bases outside the gene matches: 16. The CDR3 region is CATSTFSGGRPQETQYF. CDR3 DNA: TGTGCCACCTCCACATTTTCGGGCGGGAGGCCGCAAGAGACCCAGTACTTC.

Regarding this clonotype: The junction departs from the called germline gene at one end, perhaps through a read error. This chain joins TRBV14 and TRBJ1-1; D unresolved. The CDR3 extends over 11 amino acids. Germline CDR1 is SGHDN and CDR2 is FVKESK. The DNA of the CDR3 is TGTGCCCGCAGCCAAGGAACTGAAGCTTTCTTC. It translates to CARSQGTEAFF.

The sample holds a few counts of this clonotype. This chain joins TRBV28 and TRBJ1-1; D is ambiguous. This CDR3 comprises 13 residues. CDR1 and CDR2 from the germline V gene are MDHEN and SYDVKM. Trimming pared 3 bases from V and 5 bases from J, leaving 10 bases between. The CDR3 here is CASSLRAETEAFF. CDR3 bases: TGTGCCAGCAGTTTGAGGGCCGAAACTGAAGCTTTCTTT.

The chain combines TRBV4-3 with TRBJ2-2; D is unresolved. The CDR3 totals 14 residues. With 8 bases removed from V and 3 bases from J, the gap between germline ends came to 13 bases. CDR1 LGHNA and CDR2 YSLEER come from the germline V gene. The CDR3 reads CASALGWDTGELFF. Written as DNA, the CDR3 is TGCGCCAGCGCTCTGGGGTGGGACACCGGGGAGCTGTTTTTT.

The chain recombines TRBV6-1 with TRBJ2-6, with 8 bases aligning to TRBD2. Germline V gene lookup returns CDR1 MNHNS and CDR2 SASEGT. This CDR3 comprises 18 residues. Trimming cost V 8 bases and J 0 bases; bases outside gene matches: 12. The CDR3 spells CASRNLGGVSSGANVLTF. Here the CDR3 DNA reads TGTGCCAGCCGCAACCTCGGGGGGGTAAGCTCTGGGGCCAACGTCCTGACTTTC.

This clonotype was seen a handful of times. V and J are TRBV19 and TRBJ1-2; D gene unclear. Trimming stripped 6 bases from V and 6 bases from J, with 14 bases between. From germline, CDR1 is LNHDA and CDR2 SQIVND (reference sequence). This CDR3 has 13 amino acids. CDR3 coding DNA: TGTGCCAGTAGCCCCGGTCGGGCGGATGGCTACACCTTC. As protein: CASSPGRADGYTF.

V is TRBV5-1 and J is TRBJ2-3, with D tentatively TRBD2 (5 bases). Between the trimmed V and J ends, which lost 0 bases and 0 bases, there was a span of 14 bases. CDR3 size: 17 residues. Germline V CDR1 and CDR2: SGHRS, YFSETQ. The CDR3 DNA reads TGCGCCAGCAGCTTGGCCGTTATAGCGCGTAGCACAGATACGCAGTATTTT. Its protein is CASSLAVIARSTDTQYF. Supplemented by reference TRBV5-1 and TRBJ2-3, the full variable domain reads KAGVTQTPRYLIKTRGQQVTLSCSPISGHRSVSWYQQTPGQGLQFLFEYFSETQRNKGNFPGRFSGRQFSNSRSEMNVSTLELGDSALYLCASSLAVIARSTDTQYFGPGTRLTVL.

The V and J genes are TRBV4-3 and TRBJ2-3, with 8 bases matching TRBD1. Germline-derived CDR1 and CDR2 are LGHNA and YSLEER. The CDR3 runs to 17 residues. Trimming removed 2 bases from V and 1 base from J; junction bases left unmatched: 8. As DNA, the CDR3 is TGCGCCAGCAGCCAAAACGACAGGGGAACCGGCACAGATACGCAGTATTTT. It translates to CASSQNDRGTGTDTQYF.

The chain is built from TRBV12-5 and TRBJ1-1; no definite D call. V was clipped by 0 bases and J by 6 bases, with 8 bases between them. The CDR3 spans 13 residues. CDR1 is LGHNT, CDR2 FRNRAP, per germline. The CDR3 nucleotides are TGTGCTAGTGGTTTGGTAAAGGTGGCTGAAGCTTTCTTT. Its translation: CASGLVKVAEAFF.

The rearrangement joins TRBV7-9 to TRBJ1-1; 7 nucleotides line up with TRBD1. Germline V gene sequence: CDR1 SEHNR, CDR2 FQNEAQ (reference sequence). The CDR3 is made up of 15 amino acids. The junction had 7 bases not matched to a gene; V was cut back by 2 bases and J by 4 bases. CDR3 DNA sequence: TGTGCCAGCAGCTTACAGACAGGGTCGGCCACTGAAGCTTTCTTT. Its translation: CASSLQTGSATEAFF.